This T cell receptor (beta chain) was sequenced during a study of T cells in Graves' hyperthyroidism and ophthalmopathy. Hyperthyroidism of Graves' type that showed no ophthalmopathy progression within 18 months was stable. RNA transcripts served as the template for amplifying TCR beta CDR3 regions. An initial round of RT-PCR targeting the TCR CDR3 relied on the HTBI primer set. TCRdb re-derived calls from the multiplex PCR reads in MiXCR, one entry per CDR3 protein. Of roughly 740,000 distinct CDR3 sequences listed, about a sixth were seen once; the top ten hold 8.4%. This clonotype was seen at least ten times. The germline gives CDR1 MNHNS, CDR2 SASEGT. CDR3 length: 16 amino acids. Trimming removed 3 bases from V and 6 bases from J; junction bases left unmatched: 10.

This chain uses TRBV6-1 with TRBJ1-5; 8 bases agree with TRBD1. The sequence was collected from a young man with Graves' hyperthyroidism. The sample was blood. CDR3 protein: CASSDSFDRGSQPQHF. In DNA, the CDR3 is TGTGCCAGCAGTGACTCGTTCGACAGGGGAAGTCAGCCCCAGCATTTT.